Listed below are T cell receptor beta chains from one sample, sequenced in a study of pediatric ulcerative colitis. Libraries were prepared by immunoSEQ multiplex PCR; TCRdb keeps only in-frame clonotypes and omits some of them. This table holds roughly 30,000 clones, more than 75% found once. Sequencing used blood. The receptors stem from a boy younger than 18 with severe ulcerative colitis. The CDR3 runs from the conserved cysteine through the conserved F or W. Each record gives: V gene, CDR3 protein.

TRBV30,CAGRVSYEQYF
TRBV18,CASSPTVQAETQYF
TRBV6-5,CASRTVGTANTEAFF
TRBV30,CAWRDRGRLYGYTF
TRBV2,CASSDLFGVGVSSYEQYF
TRBV30,CAWSTTTDTQYF
TRBV10-3,CAINGQGAHEQFF
TRBV7-2,CASSLDSGGGFTEAFF
TRBV6-5,CASTVRAFGAGQFF
TRBV29-1,CSVVHTEAFF
TRBV6-5,CASSSESRRQYF
TRBV5-1,CASGTGPNEKLFF
TRBV7-6,CASRLEEGAGELFF
TRBV15,CATSKAGPQETQYF
TRBV13,CASSLGRGKKNIQYF
TRBV6-5,CASSSPQGSQGNEQFF
TRBV2,CASSGTGGTEAFF
TRBV5-4,CASSQIGTGVAADTF
TRBV25-1,CASGEGDTQYF
TRBV5-1,CASSPMGADHEQYF
TRBV12-5,CASGFLGVDYGYTF
TRBV7-2,CASSFFSGPTGELFF
TRBV2,CASSAWTVFDIQYF
TRBV10-3,CASRFQGGSYNEQFF
TRBV18,CASSPGEGGTEAFF
TRBV9,CASSTKGQGSDNEQFF
TRBV20-1,CSASSVNEQFF
TRBV30,CAWSVLTGSGYTF
TRBV6-5,CASSYSDSRTEAFF
TRBV6-1,CASSAGITEAFF
TRBV30,CAWSEGLAGGTDTQYF
TRBV4-1,CASSPRTSGGPYNEQFF
TRBV19,CASDRRRRGLGTEAFF
TRBV7-9,CASSPGQPRGEQYF
TRBV2,CASRDSSTDTQYF
TRBV15,CATSTTRQGIFNEQFF
TRBV2,CASSSRGFLANSEQYF
TRBV11-2,CASSGEGFSSYNEQFF
TRBV11-2,CASSLSRGLSYGYTF
TRBV6-6,CASSMAGFYEQYF
TRBV9,CASSLGPSWGYTF